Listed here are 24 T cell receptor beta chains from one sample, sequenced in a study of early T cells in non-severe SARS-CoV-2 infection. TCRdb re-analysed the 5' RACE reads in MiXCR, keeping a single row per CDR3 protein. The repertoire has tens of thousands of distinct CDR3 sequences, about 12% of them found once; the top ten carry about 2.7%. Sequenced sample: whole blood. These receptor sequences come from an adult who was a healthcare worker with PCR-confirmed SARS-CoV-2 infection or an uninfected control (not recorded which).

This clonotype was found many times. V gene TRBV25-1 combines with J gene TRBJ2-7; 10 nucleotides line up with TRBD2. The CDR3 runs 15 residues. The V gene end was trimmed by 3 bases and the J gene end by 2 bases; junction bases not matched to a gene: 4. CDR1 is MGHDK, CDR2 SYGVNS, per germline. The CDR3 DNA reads TGTGCCAGCAGTGACCTCACTAGCGGGGCCTACGAGCAGTACTTC. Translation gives CASSDLTSGAYEQYF.

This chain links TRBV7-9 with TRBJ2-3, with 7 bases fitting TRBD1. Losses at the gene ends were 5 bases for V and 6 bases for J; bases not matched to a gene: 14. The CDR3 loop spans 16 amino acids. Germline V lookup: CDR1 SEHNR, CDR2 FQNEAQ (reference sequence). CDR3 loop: CASSPEGGTIGDTQYF. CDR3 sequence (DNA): TGTGCCAGCAGCCCAGAAGGGGGCACTATCGGGGATACGCAGTATTTT.

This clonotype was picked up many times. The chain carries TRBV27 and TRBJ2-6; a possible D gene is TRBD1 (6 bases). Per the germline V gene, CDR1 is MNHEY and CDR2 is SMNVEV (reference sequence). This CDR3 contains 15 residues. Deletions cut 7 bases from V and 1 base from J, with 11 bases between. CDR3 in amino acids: CASTTGYSGANVLTF. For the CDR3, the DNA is TGTGCCAGCACCACAGGGTATTCTGGGGCCAACGTCCTGACTTTC.

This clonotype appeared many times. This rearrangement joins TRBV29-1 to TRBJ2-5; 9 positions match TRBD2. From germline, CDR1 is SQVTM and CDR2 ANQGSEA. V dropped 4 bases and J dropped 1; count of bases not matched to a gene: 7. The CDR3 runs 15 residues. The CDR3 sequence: CSVAYHSGGQETQYF. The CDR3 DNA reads TGCAGCGTTGCTTATCATAGCGGGGGCCAAGAGACCCAGTACTTC.

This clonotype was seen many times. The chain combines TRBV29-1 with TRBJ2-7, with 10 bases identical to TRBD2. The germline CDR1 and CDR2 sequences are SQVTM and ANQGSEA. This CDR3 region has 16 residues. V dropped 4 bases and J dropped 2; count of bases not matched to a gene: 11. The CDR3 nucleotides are TGCAGCGTTGGCGGGCTAGCGGGAGAAATGGCCTACGAGCAGTACTTC. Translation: CSVGGLAGEMAYEQYF.

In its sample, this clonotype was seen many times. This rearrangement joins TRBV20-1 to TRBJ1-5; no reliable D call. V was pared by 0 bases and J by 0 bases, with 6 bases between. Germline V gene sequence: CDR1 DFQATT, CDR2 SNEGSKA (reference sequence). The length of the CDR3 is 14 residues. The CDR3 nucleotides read TGCAGTGCTAGAGACATGCATAGCAATCAGCCCCAGCATTTT. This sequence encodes CSARDMHSNQPQHF.

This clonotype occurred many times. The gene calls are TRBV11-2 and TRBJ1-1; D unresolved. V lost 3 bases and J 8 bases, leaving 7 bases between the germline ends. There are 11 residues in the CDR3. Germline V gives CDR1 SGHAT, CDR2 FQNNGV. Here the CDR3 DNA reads TGTGCCAGCAGCTTCCCCCACGAAGCTTTCTTT. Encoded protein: CASSFPHEAFF.

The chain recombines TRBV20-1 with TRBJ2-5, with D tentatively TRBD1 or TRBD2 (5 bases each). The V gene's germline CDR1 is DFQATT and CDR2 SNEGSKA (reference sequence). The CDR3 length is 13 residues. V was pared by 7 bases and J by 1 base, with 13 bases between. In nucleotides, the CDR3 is TGCAGTGTTCCGGGGCCGCTCCAAGAGACCCAGTACTTC. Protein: CSVPGPLQETQYF.

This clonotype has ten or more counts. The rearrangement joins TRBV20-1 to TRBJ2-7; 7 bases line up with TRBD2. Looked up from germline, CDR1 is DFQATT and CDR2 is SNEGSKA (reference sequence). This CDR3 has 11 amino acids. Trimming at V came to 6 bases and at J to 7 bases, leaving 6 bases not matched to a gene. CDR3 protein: CSAGAGGEQYF. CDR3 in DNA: TGCAGTGCCGGGGCCGGGGGGGAGCAGTACTTC.

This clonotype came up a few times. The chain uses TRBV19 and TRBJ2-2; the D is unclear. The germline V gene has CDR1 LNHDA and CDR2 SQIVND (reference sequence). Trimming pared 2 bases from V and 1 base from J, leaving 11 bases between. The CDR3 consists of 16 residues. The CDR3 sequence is CASSIKGQLNTGELFF. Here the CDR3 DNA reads TGTGCCAGTAGTATAAAAGGGCAGCTGAACACCGGGGAGCTGTTTTTT.

CDR3 in amino acids: CATRGSNTEAFF. The CDR3 bases are TGTGCCACCCGGGGGTCGAACACTGAAGCTTTCTTT. The J gene is TRBJ1-1, the V gene TRBV24-1; D may be TRBD1 (5 bases). The V end was cut by 9 bases, the J end by 1 base, with 8 bases between. The CDR3 totals 12 residues. Germline V gives CDR1 KGHDR, CDR2 SFDVKD.

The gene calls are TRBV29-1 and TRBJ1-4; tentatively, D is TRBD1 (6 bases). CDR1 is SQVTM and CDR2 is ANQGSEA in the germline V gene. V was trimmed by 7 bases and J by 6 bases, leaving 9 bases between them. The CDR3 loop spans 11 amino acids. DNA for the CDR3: TGCAGCGGCTGGACAGATGAAAAACTGTTTTTT. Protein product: CSGWTDEKLFF.

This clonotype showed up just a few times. This chain's CDR3 is CASSYNRDRGYIQYF. CDR3 DNA: TGTGCCAGCAGTTACAACCGGGACAGGGGGTACATTCAGTACTTC. The chain uses TRBV6-7 and TRBJ2-4; TRBD1 agrees at 11 bases. TRBV6-7 is noted as an ORF with a role that remains uncertain. Unmatched junction bases numbered 5, after V lost 2 bases and J lost 8 bases. The CDR3 length is 15 residues.

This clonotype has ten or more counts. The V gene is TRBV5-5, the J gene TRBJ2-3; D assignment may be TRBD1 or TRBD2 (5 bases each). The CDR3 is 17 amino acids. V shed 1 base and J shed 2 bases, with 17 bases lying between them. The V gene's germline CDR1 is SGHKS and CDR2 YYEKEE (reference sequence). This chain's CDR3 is CASSLSSRDGLTDTQYF. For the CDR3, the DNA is TGTGCCAGCAGCTTGAGTTCCCGGGACGGGCTCACAGATACGCAGTATTTT. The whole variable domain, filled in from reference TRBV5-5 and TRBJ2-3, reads DAGVTQSPTHLIKTRGQQVTLRCSPISGHKSVSWYQQVLGQGPQFIFQYYEKEERGRGNFPDRFSARQFPNYSSELNVNALLLGDSALYLCASSLSSRDGLTDTQYFGPGTRLTVL.

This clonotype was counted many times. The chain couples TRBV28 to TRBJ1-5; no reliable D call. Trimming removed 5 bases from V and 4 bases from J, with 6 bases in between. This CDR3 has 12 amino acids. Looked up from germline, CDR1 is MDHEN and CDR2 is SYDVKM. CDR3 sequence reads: CASSLQNQPQHF. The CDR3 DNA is TGTGCCAGCAGTCTACAGAATCAGCCCCAGCATTTT. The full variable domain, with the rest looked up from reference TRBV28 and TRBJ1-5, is DVKVTQSSRYLVKRTGEKVFLECVQDMDHENMFWYRQDPGLGLRLIYFSYDVKMKEKGDIPEGYSVSREKKERFSLILESASTNQTSMYLCASSLQNQPQHFGDGTRLSIL.

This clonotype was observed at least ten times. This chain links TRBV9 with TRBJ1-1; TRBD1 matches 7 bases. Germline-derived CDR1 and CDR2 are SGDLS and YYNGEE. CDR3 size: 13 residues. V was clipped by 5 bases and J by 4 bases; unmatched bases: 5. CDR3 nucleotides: TGTGCCAGCAGGCGGACAGGAGGCACTGAAGCTTTCTTT. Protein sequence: CASRRTGGTEAFF.

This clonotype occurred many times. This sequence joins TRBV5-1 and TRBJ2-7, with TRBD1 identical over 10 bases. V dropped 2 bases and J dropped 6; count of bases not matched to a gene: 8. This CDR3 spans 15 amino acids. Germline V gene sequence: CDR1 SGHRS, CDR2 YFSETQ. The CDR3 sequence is CASSFHGTGVPEQYF. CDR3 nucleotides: TGCGCCAGCAGCTTTCATGGGACAGGGGTTCCCGAGCAGTACTTC.

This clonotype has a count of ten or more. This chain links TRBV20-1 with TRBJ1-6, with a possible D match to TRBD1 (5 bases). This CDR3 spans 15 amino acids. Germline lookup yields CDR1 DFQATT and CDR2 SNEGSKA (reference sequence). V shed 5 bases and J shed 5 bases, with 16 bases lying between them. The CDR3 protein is CSARRQLVDNSPLHF. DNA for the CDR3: TGCAGTGCTCGCAGACAGTTAGTAGATAATTCACCCCTCCACTTT.

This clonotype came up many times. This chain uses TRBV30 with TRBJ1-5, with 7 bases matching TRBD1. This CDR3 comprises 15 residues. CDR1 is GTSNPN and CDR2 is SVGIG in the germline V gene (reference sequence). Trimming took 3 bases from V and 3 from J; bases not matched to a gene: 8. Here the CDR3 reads CAWRPQGPLNQPQHF. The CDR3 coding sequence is TGTGCCTGGAGACCACAGGGGCCCCTCAATCAGCCCCAGCATTTT. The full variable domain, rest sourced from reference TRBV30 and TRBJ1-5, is SQTIHQWPATLVQPVGSPLSLECTVEGTSNPNLYWYRQAAGRGLQLLFYSVGIGQISSEVPQNLSASRPQDRQFILSSKKLLLSDSGFYLCAWRPQGPLNQPQHFGDGTRLSIL.

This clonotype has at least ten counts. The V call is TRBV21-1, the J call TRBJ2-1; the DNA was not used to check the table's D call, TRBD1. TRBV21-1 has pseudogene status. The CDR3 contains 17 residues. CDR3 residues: CASTPQGARVVGNEQFF. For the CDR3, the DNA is TGTGCCAGCACCCCCCAGGGGGCGCGGGTTGTTGGGAATGAGCAGTTCTTC.

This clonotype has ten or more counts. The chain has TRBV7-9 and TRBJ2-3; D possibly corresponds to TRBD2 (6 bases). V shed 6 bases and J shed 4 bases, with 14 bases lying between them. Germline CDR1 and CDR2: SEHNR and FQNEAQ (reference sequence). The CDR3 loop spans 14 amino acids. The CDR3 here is CASREAGGADTQYF. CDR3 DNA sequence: TGTGCCAGCAGGGAAGCAGGAGGGGCAGATACGCAGTATTTT.

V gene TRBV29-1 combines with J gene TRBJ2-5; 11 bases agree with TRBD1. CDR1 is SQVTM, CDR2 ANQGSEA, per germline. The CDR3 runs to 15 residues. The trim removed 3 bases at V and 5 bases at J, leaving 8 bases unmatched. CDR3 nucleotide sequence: TGCAGCGTTGATGGTGGACAGGGGGCGCGTGAGACCCAGTACTTC. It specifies CSVDGGQGARETQYF. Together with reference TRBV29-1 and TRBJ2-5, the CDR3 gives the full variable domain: SAVISQKPSRDICQRGTSLTIQCQVDSQVTMMFWYRQQPGQSLTLIATANQGSEATYESGFVIDKFPISRPNLTFSTLTVSNMSPEDSSIYLCSVDGGQGARETQYFGPGTRLLVL.

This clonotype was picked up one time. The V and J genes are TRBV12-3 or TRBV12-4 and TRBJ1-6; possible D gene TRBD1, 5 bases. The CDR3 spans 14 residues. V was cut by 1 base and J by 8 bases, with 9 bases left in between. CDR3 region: CASSLGGDYSPLHF. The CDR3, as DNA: TGTGCCAGCAGTTTAGGGGGCGACTATTCACCCCTCCACTTT.

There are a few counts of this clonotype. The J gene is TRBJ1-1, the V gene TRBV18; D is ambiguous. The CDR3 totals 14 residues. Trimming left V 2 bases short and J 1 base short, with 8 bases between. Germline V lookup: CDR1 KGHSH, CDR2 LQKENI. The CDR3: CASSPNLSNTEAFF. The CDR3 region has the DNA TGTGCCAGCTCACCAAACCTTTCGAACACTGAAGCTTTCTTT. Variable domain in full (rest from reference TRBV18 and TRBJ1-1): NAGVMQNPRHLVRRRGQEARLRCSPMKGHSHVYWYRQLPEEGLKFMVYLQKENIIDESGMPKERFSAEFPKEGPSILRIQQVVRGDSAAYFCASSPNLSNTEAFFGQGTRLTVV.